This TCR beta chain came from a study of CD8 T cells in Susac syndrome. The CDR3 extends over 14 amino acids. CDR1 is DFQATT, CDR2 SNEGSKA, per germline (reference sequence). V lost 1 base, J lost 4 bases, and 13 bases lay in between. About 0.45 to 1 ug RNA was reverse transcribed with random hexamers. TCRdb redid the calling of the immunoSEQ multiplex PCR reads with MiXCR, one entry per CDR3 protein. The sample includes 170,000 or so distinct CDR3 sequences, approximately 94% of them seen just once. The sequence was collected from a human donor with Susac syndrome. This chain uses TRBV20-1 with TRBJ2-5; possible D gene TRBD2, 7 bases. The sequenced sample was CD4+ T cells from PBMCs. The CDR3 DNA is TGCAGTGCTAGAGCGGGGGGCGGGGGAGAGACCCAGTACTTC. This translates into CSARAGGGGETQYF.